Sequencing of this T cell receptor (beta chain) was carried out in a study of OX40 agonist ivuxolimab in advanced cancers. Study-wide background: In this cohort, patients received ivuxolimab, an agonistic anti-OX40 (CD134) antibody. Anti-PD-1, anti-PD-L1 or anti-CTLA-4 therapy given earlier was allowed, and approximately 43% had some. In three patients, partial responses were observed, one with hepatocellular carcinoma and two with cutaneous melanoma. Study conclusions and caveats: Several nonresponders also turned out to have low normalized T-cell clonal expansion.

Details on this clone: Its antigen is unknown.

The CDR3 covers 15 residues. Libraries were prepared by immunoSEQ multiplex PCR; TCRdb keeps only in-frame clonotypes and omits some of them. Here the sample spans roughly 89,000 clones, approximately 91% being singletons. The sequence was collected from an adult with an advanced solid tumor such as melanoma, head and neck, liver or kidney cancer. The material was CD4+ or CD8+ T cells sorted from blood, obtained in a trial of the OX40 agonist ivuxolimab. The rearrangement links TRBV21-1 to TRBJ2-7; the listed D gene, TRBD2, was not tested against the DNA. TRBV21-1 is an annotated pseudogene. CDR3 loop: CASSKGNSGIYEQYF. CDR3 DNA: TGTGCCAGCAGCAAAGGTAATAGCGGGATTTACGAGCAGTACTTC.